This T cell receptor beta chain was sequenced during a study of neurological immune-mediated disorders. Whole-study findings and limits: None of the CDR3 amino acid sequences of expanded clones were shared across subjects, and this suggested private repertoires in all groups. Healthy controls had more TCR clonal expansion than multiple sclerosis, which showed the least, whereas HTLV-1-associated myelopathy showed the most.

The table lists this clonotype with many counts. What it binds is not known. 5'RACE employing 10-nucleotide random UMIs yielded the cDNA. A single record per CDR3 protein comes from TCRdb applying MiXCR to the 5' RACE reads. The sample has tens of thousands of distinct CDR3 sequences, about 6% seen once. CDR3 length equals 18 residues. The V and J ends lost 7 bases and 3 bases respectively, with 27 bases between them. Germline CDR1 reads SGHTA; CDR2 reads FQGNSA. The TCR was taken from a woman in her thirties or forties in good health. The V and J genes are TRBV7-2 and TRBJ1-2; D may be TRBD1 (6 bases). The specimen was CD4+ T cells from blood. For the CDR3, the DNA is TGTGCCAGCACCCAAGTAGGGGGGGCGCGGGGTTTTCACTATGGCTACACCTTC. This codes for CASTQVGGARGFHYGYTF. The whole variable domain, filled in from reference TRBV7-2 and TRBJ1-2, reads GAGVSQSPSNKVTEKGKDVELRCDPISGHTALYWYRQSLGQGLEFLIYFQGNSAPDKSGLPSDRFSAERTGGSVSTLTIQRTQQEDSAVYLCASTQVGGARGFHYGYTFGSGTRLTVV.